These 23 T cell receptor beta chains share one sample of origin, sequenced in a study of Graves' ophthalmopathy and Graves' hyperthyroidism. CDR3 regions of TCR beta were amplified from RNA transcripts. Amplification began with first-round RT-PCR using HTBI primers, then second-round multiplex PCR was performed. MiXCR was run by TCRdb on the multiplex PCR reads, yielding one entry per CDR3 protein. The top ten hold about 4% of the sample, which has 500,000 to 700,000 distinct CDR3 sequences, under 40% seen once. The sequenced sample consisted of peripheral blood or thyroid tissue (not recorded which). The receptors here all came from an adult man with Graves' hyperthyroidism.

This sequence joins TRBV29-1 and TRBJ1-1, with 8 bases identical to TRBD1. The CDR3 runs to 16 residues. V gave up 2 bases and J gave up 3 bases; unmatched junction bases: 11. Looked up from germline, CDR1 is SQVTM and CDR2 is ANQGSEA. The chain's CDR3 is CSVERPRQGKDTEAFF. In DNA, the CDR3 is TGCAGCGTTGAAAGGCCTAGACAGGGGAAGGACACTGAAGCTTTCTTT.

This clonotype was found a few times. CDR3 sequence (DNA): TGTGCCAGCAGCCCCGATTATAATTCACCCCTCCACTTT. This translates into CASSPDYNSPLHF. The gene calls are TRBV13 and TRBJ1-6; D uncertain. This CDR3 is built from 13 residues. The V gene lost 5 bases and the J gene lost 4 bases, with 6 bases spanning the gap. Germline V gene lookup returns CDR1 PRHDT and CDR2 FYEKMQ (reference sequence). Full variable domain (remainder filled in from reference TRBV13 and TRBJ1-6): AAGVIQSPRHLIKEKRETATLKCYPIPRHDTVYWYQQGPGQDPQFLISFYEKMQSDKGSIPDRFSAQQFSDYHSELNMSSLELGDSALYFCASSPDYNSPLHFGNGTRLTVT.

This chain connects TRBV7-8 to TRBJ2-3; D might be TRBD2 (5 bases). V gave up 2 bases and J gave up 2 bases, with 8 bases separating them. This CDR3 is built from 14 residues. Per germline, CDR1 SGHVS and CDR2 FQNEAQ. Here the CDR3 reads CASSLNGVTDTQYF. DNA for the CDR3: TGTGCCAGCAGCTTAAACGGGGTCACAGATACGCAGTATTTT.

This chain uses TRBV4-3 with TRBJ2-2; no reliable D call. Per germline, CDR1 LGHNA and CDR2 YSLEER. This CDR3 has 15 amino acids. V lost 3 bases and J lost 5, with 13 bases in between. CDR3 nucleotide sequence: TGCGCCAGCAGCCACAGGATGGCAGAAACCGGGGAGCTGTTTTTT. Amino acid sequence: CASSHRMAETGELFF.

This chain links TRBV5-1 with TRBJ2-7; 8 nucleotides line up with TRBD1. The germline CDR1 and CDR2 sequences are SGHRS and YFSETQ. This CDR3 is 16 amino acids long. V dropped 0 bases and J dropped 2; count of bases not matched to a gene: 7. DNA for the CDR3: TGCGCCAGCAGCTTGGCAGGGGGCAGTGGGGCCTACGAGCAGTACTTC. This gives the protein CASSLAGGSGAYEQYF. Full variable domain (rest looked up from reference TRBV5-1 and TRBJ2-7): KAGVTQTPRYLIKTRGQQVTLSCSPISGHRSVSWYQQTPGQGLQFLFEYFSETQRNKGNFPGRFSGRQFSNSRSEMNVSTLELGDSALYLCASSLAGGSGAYEQYFGPGTRLTVT.

The V gene is TRBV5-1, the J gene TRBJ1-1, with D unclear. V shed 0 bases and J shed 6 bases, with 15 bases lying between them. CDR1 is SGHRS and CDR2 is YFSETQ in the germline V gene. The CDR3 sequence is 15 residues long. CDR3 bases: TGCGCCAGCAGCTTGGGAGAACGAACGAGCGCTGAAGCTTTCTTT. The encoded protein is CASSLGERTSAEAFF.

There are many counts of this clonotype. This rearrangement joins TRBV5-6 to TRBJ1-1; the D gene is possibly TRBD1 (6 bases). Germline-derived CDR1 and CDR2 are SGHDT and YYEEEE. Trimming took 1 base from V and 6 from J, leaving 16 bases between them. The CDR3 extends over 15 amino acids. The CDR3 bases are TGTGCCAGCAGCTTGACCCTCAGGGGCTGGGCTGAAGCTTTCTTT. Translating it yields CASSLTLRGWAEAFF.

V usage is TRBV29-1 and J usage is TRBJ1-5, with 7 bases lining up with TRBD1. Unmatched junction bases numbered 10, after V lost 8 bases and J lost 12 bases. The CDR3 has 11 amino acids. Germline V CDR1 and CDR2: SQVTM, ANQGSEA. CDR3 nucleotides: TGCAGCACGACGAGCGGGACAGACCAGCATTTT. This translates into CSTTSGTDQHF.

There are many counts of this clonotype. DNA of the CDR3: TGCGCCAGCAGCTTGGCCACAGGGGGCTTCGCTTTCTTT. Translated, it gives CASSLATGGFAFF. The chain links TRBV5-1 to TRBJ1-1; 9 nucleotides match TRBD1. Germline V gene sequence: CDR1 SGHRS, CDR2 YFSETQ. The length of the CDR3 is 13 residues. The V gene end was trimmed by 0 bases and the J gene end by 11 bases; junction bases not matched to a gene: 5.

This clonotype was seen a few times. The chain recombines TRBV2 with TRBJ2-3; a possible D gene is TRBD2 (5 bases). The V gene's germline CDR1 is SNHLY and CDR2 FYNNEI. Trimming took off 2 bases at V and 7 bases at J, with 7 bases between the two ends. This CDR3 spans 12 amino acids. This CDR3 is CASSERGNTQYF. CDR3 DNA sequence: TGTGCCAGCAGTGAACGGGGAAATACGCAGTATTTT.

This clonotype has at least ten counts. This rearrangement joins TRBV3-1 to TRBJ1-1; D is unclear. V was shortened by 8 bases and J by 0 bases, with 13 bases between the two germline ends. The CDR3 consists of 14 residues. Germline CDR1 reads LGHDT; CDR2 reads YNNKEL (reference sequence). CDR3: CASQERAVNTEAFF. The CDR3 nucleotides read TGTGCCAGCCAGGAGAGGGCAGTGAACACTGAAGCTTTCTTT.

This clonotype occurred many times. The gene calls are TRBV6-5 and TRBJ1-4; D is unclear. Per the germline V gene, CDR1 is MNHEY and CDR2 is SVGAGI. The CDR3 totals 14 residues. The V gene lost 6 bases and the J gene lost 2 bases, with 10 bases spanning the gap. The DNA of the CDR3 is TGTGCCAGCAGAAATCGCATGACTAATGAAAAACTGTTTTTT. Its translation is CASRNRMTNEKLFF.

This clonotype was detected a few times. This chain links TRBV29-1 with TRBJ2-1; possibly TRBD2 for D (6 bases). Germline CDR1 and CDR2: SQVTM and ANQGSEA. This CDR3 is built from 13 residues. The V gene lost 4 bases and the J gene lost 7 bases, with 14 bases spanning the gap. This CDR3 is CSVAVTSGNEQFF. The CDR3 bases are TGCAGCGTTGCGGTGACCAGCGGGAATGAGCAGTTCTTC.

The V gene is TRBV6-4, the J gene TRBJ2-6; D is possibly TRBD1 (5 bases). Trimming took 6 bases from V and 0 from J, leaving 9 bases between them. From germline, CDR1 is MRHNA and CDR2 SNTAGT. The CDR3 has 15 residues. This chain's CDR3 is CASREQDSGANVLTF. The DNA for the CDR3 is TGTGCCAGCAGAGAACAGGACTCTGGGGCCAACGTCCTGACTTTC.

This clonotype turned up a few times. The chain links TRBV11-2 to TRBJ1-4; D is uncertain. The CDR3 contains 15 residues. Germline CDR1 and CDR2: SGHAT and FQNNGV. Trimming took 6 bases from V and 4 from J, leaving 15 bases between them. The CDR3 coding sequence is TGTGCCAGCAGGAGAACAGCCCATTTTAATGAAAAACTGTTTTTT. This translates into CASRRTAHFNEKLFF. The full variable domain, in which reference TRBV11-2 and TRBJ1-4 provide the parts outside the CDR3, is EAGVAQSPRYKIIEKRQSVAFWCNPISGHATLYWYQQILGQGPKLLIQFQNNGVVDDSQLPKDRFSAERLKGVDSTLKIQPAKLEDSAVYLCASRRTAHFNEKLFFGSGTQLSVL.

The chain links TRBV30 to TRBJ1-2; D call uncertain. V lost 4 bases and J 0 bases, leaving 6 bases between the germline ends. The CDR3 spans 12 residues. Germline V gene data show CDR1 as GTSNPN and CDR2 as SVGIG (reference sequence). The CDR3 DNA is TGTGCCTGGACAGCTTCTAACTATGGCTACACCTTC. Translation: CAWTASNYGYTF. Combining the CDR3 with reference TRBV30 and TRBJ1-2 gives the whole variable domain SQTIHQWPATLVQPVGSPLSLECTVEGTSNPNLYWYRQAAGRGLQLLFYSVGIGQISSEVPQNLSASRPQDRQFILSSKKLLLSDSGFYLCAWTASNYGYTFGSGTRLTVV.

Notes on this clonotype: Being one base from a much bigger clone, this may be a read error. V and J are TRBV20-1 and TRBJ1-5, with 7 bases matching TRBD1. After removal of 6 bases from V and 9 bases from J, the junction contained 11 bases not matched to a gene. Germline V CDR1 and CDR2: DFQATT, SNEGSKA (reference sequence). The CDR3 runs 13 residues. The CDR3 reads CSAGIDRARPQHF. The CDR3 DNA follows: TGCAGTGCGGGGATCGACAGGGCTCGGCCCCAGCATTTT.

This clonotype showed up many times. The J gene is TRBJ2-3, the V gene TRBV15; no definite D call. Deletions cut 0 bases from V and 7 bases from J, with 8 bases between. Germline loops: CDR1 LNHNV, CDR2 YYDKDF (reference sequence). The CDR3 has 13 amino acids. DNA of the CDR3: TGTGCCACCAGCAGAGAAGAAGGATATACGCAGTATTTT. Its protein is CATSREEGYTQYF.

The chain is built from TRBV2 and TRBJ2-7; the match to TRBD2 covers 13 bases. Trimming removed 9 bases from V and 6 bases from J; junction bases left unmatched: 5. The length of the CDR3 is 13 residues. The germline gives CDR1 SNHLY, CDR2 FYNNEI. CDR3 in DNA: TGTGCCAGGGGGACTAGCGGGACTAGCGAGCAGTACTTC. As protein: CARGTSGTSEQYF. Full variable domain (missing parts from reference TRBV2 and TRBJ2-7): EPEVTQTPSHQVTQMGQEVILRCVPISNHLYFYWYRQILGQKVEFLVSFYNNEISEKSEIFDDQFSVERPDGSNFTLKIRSTKLEDSAMYFCARGTSGTSEQYFGPGTRLTVT.

Ten or more counts support this clonotype. The gene calls are TRBV7-9 and TRBJ1-1; the D is unclear. Germline-derived CDR1 and CDR2 are SEHNR and FQNEAQ (reference sequence). There are 12 residues in the CDR3. V was trimmed by 6 bases and J by 7 bases, leaving 12 bases between them. The CDR3 DNA reads TGTGCCAGCAGTTCAGGAGCCAGTGAAGCTTTCTTT. It encodes CASSSGASEAFF.

In this sample, this clonotype turned up a few times. The genes are TRBV12-3 or TRBV12-4 and TRBJ1-5; tentatively, D is TRBD1 (6 bases). The CDR3 extends over 12 amino acids. With 6 bases removed from V and 9 bases from J, the gap between germline ends came to 12 bases. The chain's CDR3 is CASRAGAGPQHF. CDR3 sequence (DNA): TGTGCCAGCAGGGCAGGGGCCGGGCCCCAGCATTTT.

In its sample, this clonotype was seen many times. V usage is TRBV6-5 and J usage is TRBJ2-5, with TRBD2 as a possible D gene (6 bases). V shed 2 bases and J shed 2 bases, with 6 bases lying between them. CDR1 is MNHEY, CDR2 SVGAGI, per germline. This CDR3 contains 13 residues. Here the CDR3 reads CASSYGRQETQYF. The CDR3 DNA reads as TGTGCCAGCAGTTACGGGAGGCAAGAGACCCAGTACTTC.

The V call is TRBV11-1, the J call TRBJ2-7; TRBD1 matches at 7 bases. V was clipped by 3 bases and J by 0 bases; unmatched bases: 8. The CDR3 extends over 16 amino acids. Germline V gives CDR1 SGHAT, CDR2 FQDESV (reference sequence). The CDR3 protein is CASSFRDSQTSYEQYF. DNA of the CDR3: TGTGCCAGCAGCTTCCGGGACAGCCAAACCTCCTACGAGCAGTACTTC. The full variable domain, in which reference TRBV11-1 and TRBJ2-7 provide the parts outside the CDR3, is EAEVAQSPRYKITEKSQAVAFWCDPISGHATLYWYRQILGQGPELLVQFQDESVVDDSQLPKDRFSAERLKGVDSTLKIQPAELGDSAMYLCASSFRDSQTSYEQYFGPGTRLTVT.